These 17 T cell receptor beta chains came from one sample sequenced in a study of blood T cell repertoires in COVID-19 (dated by TCRdb to between 2020 and 2021). Library creation used the immunoSEQ multiplex PCR assay. In TCRdb, the immuneACCESS table is reduced to in-frame sequences with V and J assigned. These tables do not hold every clone; where another copy was compared, an unresolved V gene accounts for under half, and the others remain unexplained. Within this sample are fewer than 300,000 clones, with approximately 91% of them counted one time only. The ten largest clones add up to over 2% of the sample. Sequenced sample: PBMCs or T cells enriched from blood (not recorded which). The receptors were sampled from a woman aged 40-49 years with acute COVID-19.

The chain couples TRBV18 to TRBJ1-1; the D gene is possibly TRBD1 (6 bases). With 2 bases removed from V and 1 base from J, the gap between germline ends came to 17 bases. CDR1 and CDR2 (germline): KGHSH, LQKENI. The CDR3 contains 17 residues. CDR3 in DNA: TGTGCCAGCTCACCAGACCATTCAGGGGTAGGGAACACTGAAGCTTTCTTT. Protein: CASSPDHSGVGNTEAFF. Variable domain in full (rest from reference TRBV18 and TRBJ1-1): NAGVMQNPRHLVRRRGQEARLRCSPMKGHSHVYWYRQLPEEGLKFMVYLQKENIIDESGMPKERFSAEFPKEGPSILRIQQVVRGDSAAYFCASSPDHSGVGNTEAFFGQGTRLTVV.

The rearrangement uses TRBV12-2 and TRBJ2-7; no DNA check was done on the table's D call, TRBD1. TRBV12-2 is a pseudogene segment. The CDR3 sequence is 14 residues long. CDR3 in amino acids: CASRLARLQGEQYF. CDR3 bases: TGTGCAAGTCGCTTAGCGCGGTTGCAGGGTGAGCAGTACTTC.

Only one count was recorded for this clone. J is TRBJ1-5 and V is TRBV24-1; 7 bases are shared with TRBD1. J was trimmed by 5 bases and V by 4 bases; bases with no gene match: 7. Germline CDR1 KGHDR, CDR2 SFDVKD. The CDR3 spans 15 residues. The CDR3: CATSEVDRAHQPQHF. The CDR3 bases are TGTGCCACCAGTGAAGTAGACAGGGCCCATCAGCCCCAGCATTTT.

The CDR3: CASSSLGQNYGYTF. Written as DNA, the CDR3 is TGTGCCAGCAGTTCCCTCGGACAGAACTATGGCTACACCTTC. This rearrangement joins TRBV6-5 to TRBJ1-2; maybe TRBD1 (6 bases). Germline V lookup: CDR1 MNHEY, CDR2 SVGAGI. The V and J ends lost 4 bases and 2 bases respectively, with 11 bases between them. This CDR3 contains 14 residues.

The V gene is TRBV24-1, the J gene TRBJ2-2, with D maybe TRBD1 (5 bases). Germline CDR1 and CDR2: KGHDR and SFDVKD. The CDR3 runs 15 residues. With 9 bases removed from V and 2 bases from J, the gap between germline ends came to 15 bases. In DNA form, the CDR3 reads TGTGCCACCCGAGCCACAGGCTCAAACACCGGGGAGCTGTTTTTT. Amino acids: CATRATGSNTGELFF.

Notes on this clone: A junction boundary mismatches the germline segment, possibly from a read error. The chain joins TRBV5-6 to TRBJ1-4; 8 nucleotides agree with TRBD1. Germline V gives CDR1 SGHDT, CDR2 YYEEEE. The CDR3 consists of 12 residues. CDR3 protein: CASSYTPGQEAF. CDR3 nucleotides: TGTGCCAGCAGTTACACTCCGGGACAGGAGGCTTTT.

The gene calls are TRBV5-4 and TRBJ1-2; D is perhaps TRBD1 (6 bases). V was pared by 4 bases and J by 3 bases, with 13 bases between. Germline V CDR1 and CDR2: SGHNT, YYREEE (reference sequence). The length of the CDR3 is 14 residues. CDR3 coding DNA: TGTGCCAGCAGCCCGGGGGGGGCGTACTATGGCTACACCTTC. Translated, it gives CASSPGGAYYGYTF. Drawing the rest from reference TRBV5-4 and TRBJ1-2, the complete variable domain is ETGVTQSPTHLIKTRGQQVTLRCSSQSGHNTVSWYQQALGQGPQFIFQYYREEENGRGNFPPRFSGLQFPNYSSELNVNALELDDSALYLCASSPGGAYYGYTFGSGTRLTVV.

The chain carries TRBV18 and TRBJ1-1; D ambiguous. Germline CDR1 and CDR2: KGHSH and LQKENI. Trimming removed 3 bases at V and 10 bases at J, with 12 bases between. This CDR3 is built from 12 residues. CDR3 amino acids: CASSPQIGLAFF. The CDR3 coding sequence is TGTGCCAGCTCACCCCAGATAGGACTAGCTTTCTTT.

The V and J genes are TRBV18 and TRBJ2-5; 7 bases fit TRBD1. This CDR3 is 15 amino acids long. CDR1 is KGHSH, CDR2 LQKENI, per germline. J gave up 2 bases and V 4 bases, and 7 bases lay outside the gene matches. CDR3 sequence reads: CASSLPQTGQETQYF. In DNA form, the CDR3 reads TGTGCCAGCTCACTACCCCAGACAGGGCAAGAGACCCAGTACTTC.

This clone was seen just once. This chain connects TRBV28 to TRBJ1-1, with D uncertain. The germline gives CDR1 MDHEN, CDR2 SYDVKM. V dropped 2 bases and J dropped 1 base, with 8 bases sitting between them. The CDR3 extends over 14 amino acids. This chain's CDR3 is CASSLQVENTEAFF. CDR3 nucleotide sequence: TGTGCCAGCAGTTTACAGGTAGAGAACACTGAAGCTTTCTTT.

There are a few counts of this clone. V gene TRBV2 combines with J gene TRBJ2-3; D might be TRBD1 (5 bases). Germline CDR1 is SNHLY and CDR2 is FYNNEI. V lost 1 base to trimming and J lost 4 bases, with 9 bases between them. The CDR3 contains 14 residues. The CDR3 protein is CASSEGTTADTQYF. CDR3 sequence (DNA): TGTGCCAGCAGTGAAGGGACAACAGCAGATACGCAGTATTTT.

This clone was found once. V usage is TRBV18 and J usage is TRBJ2-7, with TRBD1 matching 10 bases. The CDR3 sequence is 13 residues long. V lost 4 bases to trimming and J lost 7 bases; unmatched junction nucleotides: 4. CDR1 and CDR2 (germline): KGHSH, LQKENI. CDR3 bases: TGTGCCAGCTCACAAGACAGGGGGCGAGAGCAGTACTTC. Protein product: CASSQDRGREQYF. The full variable domain, its missing parts supplied by reference TRBV18 and TRBJ2-7, is NAGVMQNPRHLVRRRGQEARLRCSPMKGHSHVYWYRQLPEEGLKFMVYLQKENIIDESGMPKERFSAEFPKEGPSILRIQQVVRGDSAAYFCASSQDRGREQYFGPGTRLTVT.

The chain carries TRBV7-9 and TRBJ2-2; a weak D match, TRBD2 (5 bases). Trimming took off 5 bases at V and 5 bases at J, with 18 bases between the two ends. Germline V gives CDR1 SEHNR, CDR2 FQNEAQ (reference sequence). The CDR3 is 16 amino acids. The CDR3 DNA reads as TGTGCCAGCAGCCTCCTGGGCCGGGGTTGGACCGGGGAGCTGTTTTTT. It is translated as CASSLLGRGWTGELFF.

This clone has more than one count but fewer than ten. The CDR3 sequence: CAWSLGLPRDEQFF. For the CDR3, the DNA is TGTGCCTGGAGTCTAGGGTTACCGCGGGATGAGCAGTTCTTC. V gene TRBV30 combines with J gene TRBJ2-1; tentatively, D is TRBD2 (5 bases). The CDR3 sequence is 14 residues long. The germline gives CDR1 GTSNPN, CDR2 SVGIG (reference sequence). The V and J ends lost 2 bases and 8 bases respectively, with 16 bases between them.

Only one count was recorded for this clone. This chain joins TRBV5-6 and TRBJ1-4; no clear D gene. V lost 7 bases and J 4 bases, leaving 8 bases between the germline ends. Germline V gene sequence: CDR1 SGHDT, CDR2 YYEEEE. The CDR3 has 12 amino acids. The CDR3 loop is CASGRNNEKLFF. DNA of the CDR3: TGTGCCAGCGGCAGGAATAATGAAAAACTGTTTTTT. Using reference TRBV5-6 and TRBJ1-4 for the parts outside the CDR3, the full variable domain is DAGVTQSPTHLIKTRGQQVTLRCSPKSGHDTVSWYQQALGQGPQFIFQYYEEEERQRGNFPDRFSGHQFPNYSSELNVNALLLGDSALYLCASGRNNEKLFFGSGTQLSVL.

CDR3 amino acids: CASSGQGVQHF. Written as DNA, the CDR3 is TGTGCCAGCAGTGGGCAGGGGGTCCAGCATTTT. This rearrangement joins TRBV28 to TRBJ1-5; 7 bases map to TRBD1. Unmatched junction bases numbered 4, after V lost 5 bases and J lost 12 bases. CDR3 size: 11 residues. From germline, CDR1 is MDHEN and CDR2 SYDVKM.

The chain is built from TRBV27 and TRBJ1-5, with a tentative D call TRBD1 (5 bases). The V gene's germline CDR1 is MNHEY and CDR2 SMNVEV (reference sequence). The CDR3 is made up of 17 amino acids. V was pared by 2 bases and J by 1 base, with 15 bases between. The CDR3, as DNA: TGTGCCAGCAGTTTAAAAGGGGCTCTTTACAGCAATCAGCCCCAGCATTTT. Its translation: CASSLKGALYSNQPQHF.